A selection of T cell receptor beta chains follows, all from one sample in a study of blood T cell repertoires in COVID-19. The assay was immunoSEQ multiplex PCR, and TCRdb's table has in-frame clones only and misses some. The data contain about 240,000 clones, approximately 83% of them seen just once; the ten biggest clones take up about 9.5%. The sequenced sample consisted of peripheral blood. All receptors come from a woman aged 80 or older with acute or convalescent COVID-19. Both conserved end residues are part of each CDR3. Each record gives: D gene, clone size, V gene, J gene, CDR3 DNA, CDR3 protein. D genes are given only for firm matches. Expanded clones get a size class; other rows say once, few or many, or leave the size out.

.	.	TRBV28	TRBJ1-2	TGTGCCAGCGGGAATTCAGGGATCTATGGCTACACCTTC	CASGNSGIYGYTF
TRBD1	once	TRBV19	TRBJ2-7	TGTGCCAGTAATCCTACCGGGACAGGCTACGAGCAGTACTTC	CASNPTGTGYEQYF
TRBD2	.	TRBV29-1	TRBJ2-7	TGCAGCGTTGAAAAAGGTGGTCTGGGGGGGTACTCCTACGAGCAGTACTTC	CSVEKGGLGGYSYEQYF
.	once	TRBV12-3/TRBV12-4	TRBJ2-3	TGTGCCAGCAGTTTGCGGCCGGATACGCAGTATTTT	CASSLRPDTQYF
TRBD1	.	TRBV28	TRBJ1-1	TGTGCCAGCTCGGACAGGCGGAACACTGAAGCTTTCTTT	CASSDRRNTEAFF
TRBD1	.	TRBV28	TRBJ1-2	TGTGCCAGCGGGGCAGGGGGAAAAGACTATGGCTACACCTTC	CASGAGGKDYGYTF
.	.	TRBV6-6	TRBJ1-1	TGTGCCAGCAGCCCTGAACACAGGAACACTGAAGCTTTCTTT	CASSPEHRNTEAFF
TRBD2	.	TRBV30	TRBJ2-2	TGTGCCTGGAGTATAACCCGACTAGCGGGGGCCTCCCGGGGCACCGGGGAGCTGTTTTTT	CAWSITRLAGASRGTGELFF
.	.	TRBV6-6	TRBJ1-1	TGTGCCAGCAGCGACCGACCAGGAGGGCCCCACGCTGAAGCTTTCTTT	CASSDRPGGPHAEAFF
TRBD1	.	TRBV5-1	TRBJ2-7	TGCGCCAGCAGCCCGCGGGACAGGGCCCACGAGCAGTACTTC	CASSPRDRAHEQYF
TRBD2	.	TRBV5-6	TRBJ2-2	TGTGCCAGCAGCTTTGAGCGGGGGGGCGCCGGGGAGCTGTTTTTT	CASSFERGGAGELFF
.	.	TRBV28	TRBJ1-2	TGTGCCAGCAGGGCCGGGACAACAAACTATGGCTACACCTTC	CASRAGTTNYGYTF
.	once	TRBV12-3/TRBV12-4	TRBJ1-2	TGTGCCAGCACCTTCATCAGGAGCGGTGGCTACACCTTC	CASTFIRSGGYTF
TRBD1	.	TRBV11-2	TRBJ2-6	TGTGCCAGCGACAGGGGGGTTTCTGGGGCCAACGTCCTGACTTTC	CASDRGVSGANVLTF
TRBD1	.	TRBV3-1/TRBV3-2	TRBJ1-2	TGTGCCAGCAGCCCCGTACAGGGGCGTTATGGCTACACCTTC	CASSPVQGRYGYTF
TRBD2	.	TRBV27	TRBJ2-3	TGTGCCAGCAGTTTAGAGGTTAGCGGGGGCACAGATACGCAGTATTTT	CASSLEVSGGTDTQYF
TRBD1	.	TRBV2	TRBJ1-2	TGTGCCAGCAGTCCCCTCAGGACAGGGCAGGATGGCTACACCTTC	CASSPLRTGQDGYTF
.	few	TRBV7-9	TRBJ2-2	TGTGCCAGCAGCAGGGCCACAGGGCTGAACACCGGGGAGCTGTTTTTT	CASSRATGLNTGELFF
.	.	TRBV11-2	TRBJ2-3	TGTGCCAGCAGCCCCTCCTCGGGCGGGGGCTTCACAGATACGCAGTATTTT	CASSPSSGGGFTDTQYF
TRBD2	few	TRBV11-2	TRBJ2-3	TGTGCCAGCAGCCTGGGACTAGCGGGCCCAACGCAGTATTTT	CASSLGLAGPTQYF
.	.	TRBV3-1/TRBV3-2	TRBJ2-5	TGTGCCAGCAGCCAAGAAAGGGGTTCTCTGACCCAGTACTTC	CASSQERGSLTQYF
TRBD1	few	TRBV19	TRBJ1-5	TGTGCCAGTAGCCAGGTGGGGGACAGAGCCCAGCATTTT	CASSQVGDRAQHF
TRBD2	.	TRBV24-1	TRBJ2-5	TGTGCCACCAGTGGAGCCCCGGGAGCGGGGGAAGAGACCCAGTACTTC	CATSGAPGAGEETQYF
TRBD1	.	TRBV5-4	TRBJ2-5	TGTGCCAGCAGCTTTAGGGGGCGCGGGTCGAGGGGCGGTGGGGAGACCCAGTACTTC	CASSFRGRGSRGGGETQYF
.	.	TRBV30	TRBJ2-1	TGTGCCTGGGCCGTCGGGGGTGAGCAGTTCTTC	CAWAVGGEQFF
.	.	TRBV7-8	TRBJ1-1	TGTGCCAGCAGCTTGATGCGGGGGGTTGAAGCTTTCTTT	CASSLMRGVEAFF